This passage covers 27 T cell receptor beta chains from one sample sequenced in a study of shared clonotypes between healthy human individuals (dated by TCRdb to 2019 to 2021). Preparation of the library involved the immunoSEQ multiplex PCR assay. TCRdb retrieved this table from immuneACCESS and kept in-frame rearrangements only. Not all clones are present; in checked studies, unresolved V genes account for under half, and no reason is known for the remainder. The sample has approximately 2.5 million clones on record, more than 85% of them singletons. The biggest ten clones account for about 0.39% of the sample. The sequenced sample was naive CD4+ T cells from PBMCs. The cell subset or site label of this sample denotes: CD45RA+ positively selected. The receptors derive from a man between 18 and 35 years old in good health. Some clones in this sample may be carry-over from other donors' samples.

The V and J genes are TRBV28 and TRBJ1-2, with D uncertain. This CDR3 is 12 amino acids long. V lost 3 bases to trimming and J lost 3 bases, with 5 bases between them. Germline loops: CDR1 MDHEN, CDR2 SYDVKM. The CDR3 reads CASSLTHYGYTF. The CDR3 DNA reads TGTGCCAGCAGTTTGACCCACTATGGCTACACCTTC.

The gene calls are TRBV10-3 and TRBJ2-3; D may be TRBD1 or TRBD2 (5 bases each). The V end lost 5 bases, the J end lost 1 base, and 16 bases lay between the germline ends. The CDR3 consists of 16 residues. Germline CDR1 and CDR2: ENHRY and SYGVKD. CDR3 amino acids: CAISTPGTPGTDTQYF. The CDR3 coding sequence is TGTGCCATCAGTACACCCGGGACCCCCGGCACAGATACGCAGTATTTT.

The genes are TRBV28 and TRBJ1-1; D gene uncertain. Trimming took off 3 bases at V and 1 base at J, with 9 bases between the two ends. This CDR3 comprises 14 residues. Germline lookup yields CDR1 MDHEN and CDR2 SYDVKM. The CDR3 loop is CASSFLTENTEAFF. CDR3 nucleotides: TGTGCCAGCAGTTTCTTAACGGAGAACACTGAAGCTTTCTTT.

The chain uses TRBV7-2 and TRBJ1-3, with a tentative D call TRBD1 (6 bases). The germline gives CDR1 SGHTA, CDR2 FQGNSA. This CDR3 spans 15 amino acids. V dropped 3 bases and J dropped 0 bases, with 9 bases sitting between them. In DNA, the CDR3 is TGTGCCAGCAGCTTCGGACAGAGCTCTGGAAACACCATATATTTT. Protein product: CASSFGQSSGNTIYF.

V usage is TRBV21-1 and J usage is TRBJ1-1. TRBV21-1 is labeled a pseudogene. The CDR3 sequence is 12 residues long. The CDR3 DNA follows: TGTGCCAGCAGCAATAGCCCCCCCCGAGCTTTCTTT. Translation gives CASSNSPPRAFF.

J is TRBJ2-7 and V is TRBV28; TRBD1 matches 12 bases. The length of the CDR3 is 18 residues. Looked up from germline, CDR1 is MDHEN and CDR2 is SYDVKM. The V and J ends lost 6 bases and 6 bases, in that order; junction bases with no gene match: 18. The DNA of the CDR3 is TGTGCCAGCAGGGGGACAGGGGGCAGGAGCGGGAGGGCCGTCGAGCAGTACTTC. Its translation: CASRGTGGRSGRAVEQYF. Supplemented by reference TRBV28 and TRBJ2-7, the full variable domain reads DVKVTQSSRYLVKRTGEKVFLECVQDMDHENMFWYRQDPGLGLRLIYFSYDVKMKEKGDIPEGYSVSREKKERFSLILESASTNQTSMYLCASRGTGGRSGRAVEQYFGPGTRLTVT.

The chain employs TRBV4-2 and TRBJ1-4; 7 bases match TRBD1. Germline loops: CDR1 LGHNA, CDR2 YNFKEQ. The CDR3 has 18 residues. V was clipped by 0 bases and J by 5 bases; unmatched bases: 12. The chain's CDR3 is CASSQEGLGTVSNEKLFF. The DNA of the CDR3 is TGTGCCAGCAGCCAAGAGGGCCTCGGGACAGTCTCAAATGAAAAACTGTTTTTT.

This chain connects TRBV28 to TRBJ1-2; 7 nucleotides agree with TRBD1. The CDR3 sequence is 16 residues long. V lost 5 bases and J lost 0; bases outside the gene matches: 9. The germline CDR1 and CDR2 sequences are MDHEN and SYDVKM. The CDR3 DNA sequence: TGTGCCAGCAGTCGAATCCGGGACAGATCTAACTATGGCTACACCTTC. Translated: CASSRIRDRSNYGYTF.

The chain uses TRBV4-3 and TRBJ2-5; D is uncertain. This CDR3 has 15 amino acids. The V end was cut by 1 base, the J end by 7 bases, with 16 bases between. The V gene's germline CDR1 is LGHNA and CDR2 YSLEER. The CDR3 DNA reads TGCGCCAGCAGCCAAGGGCGAGGTCCGGAGTGGACCCAGTACTTC. It is translated as CASSQGRGPEWTQYF.

This chain joins TRBV28 and TRBJ1-4, with D possibly TRBD1 on 5 matching bases. The germline V gene encodes CDR1 MDHEN and CDR2 SYDVKM. V lost 6 bases to trimming and J lost 3 bases, with 14 bases between them. The CDR3 spans 15 residues. CDR3 in amino acids: CASSGGQGSNEKLFF. CDR3 DNA sequence: TGTGCCAGCAGCGGCGGCCAGGGCTCTAATGAAAAACTGTTTTTT.

The chain combines TRBV6-1 with TRBJ1-1, with a weak D call TRBD1 (5 bases). The germline V gene encodes CDR1 MNHNS and CDR2 SASEGT. V lost 2 bases and J 3 bases, leaving 13 bases between the germline ends. The CDR3 is 15 amino acids. CDR3 protein: CASSEPPWGDTEAFF. The CDR3 DNA sequence: TGTGCCAGCAGTGAACCACCTTGGGGGGACACTGAAGCTTTCTTT.

The gene calls are TRBV7-8 and TRBJ1-4; D might be TRBD1 (5 bases). The ends were cut back, 1 base at V and 8 bases at J, with 14 bases in the middle. The V gene's germline CDR1 is SGHVS and CDR2 FQNEAQ. The CDR3 is made up of 15 amino acids. The CDR3 reads CASSLVRGNGEKLFF. DNA for the CDR3: TGTGCCAGCAGCTTAGTACGGGGGAATGGAGAAAAACTGTTTTTT.

V gene TRBV29-1 combines with J gene TRBJ2-5; D possibly uses TRBD1 or TRBD2 (5 bases each). The assigned J gene may be wrong: the sequence end matches TRBJ2-7 better. Germline V lookup: CDR1 SQVTM, CDR2 ANQGSEA. The CDR3 is 14 residues long. The DNA of the CDR3 is TGCAGCGCCCTTACCGGGACCTACTCCTACGAGCAGTACTTC. As protein: CSALTGTYSYEQYF.

The chain combines TRBV10-3 with TRBJ1-1; the D is unclear. V dropped 3 bases and J dropped 0 bases, with 11 bases sitting between them. The germline gives CDR1 ENHRY, CDR2 SYGVKD. There are 15 residues in the CDR3. The CDR3 DNA is TGTGCCATCAGTGAACCGGGGATGGTGAACACTGAAGCTTTCTTT. It encodes CAISEPGMVNTEAFF.

Note on this clone: The same CDR3 can be traced to other DNA sequences in this sample. This sequence joins TRBV9 and TRBJ1-2, with D unclear. V dropped 0 bases and J dropped 2 bases, with 5 bases sitting between them. The CDR3 contains 13 residues. The V gene's germline CDR1 is SGDLS and CDR2 YYNGEE. The CDR3: CASSVDPNYGYTF. CDR3 nucleotide sequence: TGTGCCAGCAGCGTAGATCCAAACTATGGCTACACCTTC.

With respect to this clone: Distinct nucleotide sequences in the sample also encode this CDR3. The J gene is TRBJ2-7, the V gene TRBV5-1; 11 positions agree with TRBD2. The CDR3 has 16 amino acids. Trimming took 0 bases from V and 2 from J; bases not matched to a gene: 4. Germline V gene sequence: CDR1 SGHRS, CDR2 YFSETQ. This chain's CDR3 is CASSLGGTSGTYEQYF. The CDR3 DNA is TGCGCCAGCAGCTTGGGGGGGACTAGCGGAACCTACGAGCAGTACTTC.

V gene TRBV9 combines with J gene TRBJ2-5, with 10 nucleotides matching TRBD1. V gave up 3 bases and J gave up 4 bases; unmatched junction bases: 3. CDR1 SGDLS and CDR2 YYNGEE come from the germline V gene. The CDR3 spans 14 residues. The CDR3 loop reads CASSARDRGETQYF. The DNA of the CDR3 is TGTGCCAGCAGCGCCCGGGACAGGGGAGAGACCCAGTACTTC.

The rearrangement uses TRBV5-1 and TRBJ2-3; 10 bases line up with TRBD2. Unmatched junction bases numbered 3, after V lost 1 base and J lost 1 base. The CDR3 totals 16 residues. Germline CDR1 SGHRS, CDR2 YFSETQ. This chain's CDR3 is CASSLPSGSGTDTQYF. The CDR3 DNA is TGCGCCAGCAGCTTGCCTAGCGGGAGTGGCACAGATACGCAGTATTTT.

Only a few counts were recorded for this clone. The chain carries TRBV30 and TRBJ1-1; a possible D gene is TRBD1 (5 bases). Germline-derived CDR1 and CDR2 are GTSNPN and SVGIG (reference sequence). The germline V and J ends were trimmed by 4 bases and 0 bases, with 12 bases remaining between them. This CDR3 region has 14 residues. CDR3 DNA sequence: TGTGCCTGGAAGGAAACACAGGTGAACACTGAAGCTTTCTTT. It is translated as CAWKETQVNTEAFF.

This chain joins TRBV7-2 and TRBJ1-1; no reliable D call. From germline, CDR1 is SGHTA and CDR2 FQGNSA. The V end was cut by 7 bases, the J end by 1 base, with 13 bases between. This CDR3 comprises 14 residues. The CDR3: CASTPAQQNTEAFF. CDR3 bases: TGTGCCAGCACCCCGGCCCAGCAGAACACTGAAGCTTTCTTT.

This chain connects TRBV28 to TRBJ2-7; D call uncertain. Trimming removed 5 bases from V and 5 bases from J, with 16 bases in between. The length of the CDR3 is 14 residues. Germline V CDR1 and CDR2: MDHEN, SYDVKM. CDR3 DNA: TGTGCCAGCAGTACCGGACGGGTCCCTAACGAGCAGTACTTC. Its protein product is CASSTGRVPNEQYF.

The chain recombines TRBV4-2 with TRBJ2-1; D not resolved. CDR1 and CDR2 from the germline V gene are LGHNA and YNFKEQ. V was pared by 4 bases and J by 0 bases, with 13 bases between. This CDR3 is built from 16 residues. DNA for the CDR3: TGTGCCAGCAGCCCAAGCCATTCGAGCTCCTACAATGAGCAGTTCTTC. It encodes CASSPSHSSSYNEQFF.

V and J are TRBV7-2 and TRBJ1-5; possible D gene TRBD1, 5 bases. Germline CDR1 is SGHTA and CDR2 is FQGNSA. V was trimmed by 3 bases and J by 1 base, leaving 19 bases between them. CDR3 length: 18 residues. For the CDR3, the DNA is TGTGCCAGCAGCTTGCGGGCGTCTGGGGGAGGGAGCAATCAGCCCCAGCATTTT. This encodes CASSLRASGGGSNQPQHF.

This clone was detected a few times. The V call is TRBV7-9, the J call TRBJ1-2; possible D gene TRBD1, 6 bases. Between the trimmed V and J ends, which lost 5 bases and 4 bases, there was a span of 11 bases. This CDR3 contains 13 residues. The germline V gene has CDR1 SEHNR and CDR2 FQNEAQ (reference sequence). In DNA, the CDR3 is TGTGCCAGCAGCCCCGGGGGCGGCTATGGCTACACCTTC. Translation: CASSPGGGYGYTF.

This rearrangement joins TRBV6-1 to TRBJ2-7; 10 bases are shared with TRBD2. Trimming took 6 bases from V and 1 from J; bases not matched to a gene: 6. The germline gives CDR1 MNHNS, CDR2 SASEGT. The CDR3 length is 15 residues. The CDR3 sequence is CASRDGTSVSYEQYF. As DNA, the CDR3 is TGTGCCAGCAGGGACGGGACTAGCGTTTCCTACGAGCAGTACTTC.

The chain's CDR3 is CASSLVRGTEAFF. CDR3 nucleotide sequence: TGTGCCAGCAGCCTTGTTAGGGGCACTGAAGCTTTCTTT. The V and J genes are TRBV2 and TRBJ1-1; possibly TRBD1 for D (5 bases). The germline V and J ends were trimmed by 6 bases and 4 bases, with 12 bases remaining between them. Germline V gives CDR1 SNHLY, CDR2 FYNNEI. This CDR3 contains 13 residues.

V usage is TRBV18 and J usage is TRBJ1-3, with D unclear. The CDR3 is 13 residues long. V was pared by 1 base and J by 3 bases, with 4 bases between. Germline V gives CDR1 KGHSH, CDR2 LQKENI. CDR3 sequence: CASSPQNGNTIYF. CDR3 DNA: TGTGCCAGCTCACCACAGAATGGAAACACCATATATTTT.